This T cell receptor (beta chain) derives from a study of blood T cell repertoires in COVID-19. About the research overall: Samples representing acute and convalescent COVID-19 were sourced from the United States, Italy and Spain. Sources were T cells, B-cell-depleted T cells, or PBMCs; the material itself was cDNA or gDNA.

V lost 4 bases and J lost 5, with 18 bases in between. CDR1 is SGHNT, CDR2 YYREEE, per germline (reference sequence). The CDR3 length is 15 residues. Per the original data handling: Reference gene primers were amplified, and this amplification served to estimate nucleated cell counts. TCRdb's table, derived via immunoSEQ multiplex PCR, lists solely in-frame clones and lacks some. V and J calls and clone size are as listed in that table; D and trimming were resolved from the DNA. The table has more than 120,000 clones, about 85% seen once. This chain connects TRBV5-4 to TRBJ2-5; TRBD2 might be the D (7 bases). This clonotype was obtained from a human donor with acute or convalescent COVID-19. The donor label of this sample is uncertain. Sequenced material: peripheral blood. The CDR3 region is CASSALVGGLETQYF. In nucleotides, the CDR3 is TGTGCCAGCAGCGCGTTGGTGGGGGGGCTTGAGACCCAGTACTTC.